This T cell receptor beta chain was profiled in a study of vaccination and CD4 T cells after COVID-19. Treatment in this sample: roughly ten-day PBMC culture with coronavirus spike peptide pools or control peptides (ViraFEST assay). As for this clonotype: No antigen is known for it.

CDR1 is LNHDA and CDR2 is SQIVND in the germline V gene (reference sequence). V gave up 6 bases and J gave up 3 bases; unmatched junction bases: 2. The CDR3 totals 13 residues. With the Oncomine TCR Beta short-read assay, DNA from cultured CD4+ T cells was sequenced. MiXCR, applied by TCRdb to the PCR reads, yields one record per CDR3 protein. The table has some 9,000 distinct CDR3 sequences, about two thirds seen once. The chain couples TRBV19 to TRBJ1-5; 7 bases map to TRBD1. Sequences were derived from CD4+ T cells from blood, cultured in vitro, sampled before SARS-CoV-2 vaccination. This receptor was taken from a human donor who had recovered from COVID-19. The CDR3 region is CASSDRANQPQHF. CDR3 nucleotide sequence: TGTGCCAGTAGCGACAGGGCCAATCAGCCCCAGCATTTT.